Following are 30 T cell receptor beta chains from one sample sequenced in a study of shared clonotypes between healthy human individuals. Here immunoSEQ multiplex PCR was the method, and the copy in TCRdb shows in-frame clones only, minus some. Of about 960,000 clones in the sample, 76% are singletons; the top ten hold about 1.5%. The source material was memory CD4+ T cells sorted from blood. Subset indicated: CD45RA-negative fraction. The receptors come from a man in his late teens or twenties in good health.

This clone was observed a handful of times. Other DNA sequences from this sample encode an identical CDR3 as well. The chain links TRBV18 to TRBJ1-6; no reliable D call. Germline-derived CDR1 and CDR2 are KGHSH and LQKENI. Trimming cost V 3 bases and J 6 bases, with 3 bases left between them. The CDR3 extends over 12 amino acids. The CDR3 sequence is CASSPGNSPLHF. CDR3 sequence (DNA): TGTGCCAGCTCACCCGGTAATTCACCCCTCCACTTT. Full variable domain (rest looked up from reference TRBV18 and TRBJ1-6): NAGVMQNPRHLVRRRGQEARLRCSPMKGHSHVYWYRQLPEEGLKFMVYLQKENIIDESGMPKERFSAEFPKEGPSILRIQQVVRGDSAAYFCASSPGNSPLHFGNGTRLTVT.

In this sample, this clone turned up once. The chain carries TRBV10-3 and TRBJ1-1; D gene uncertain. The CDR3 loop spans 13 amino acids. Germline-derived CDR1 and CDR2 are ENHRY and SYGVKD. Trimming removed 2 bases from V and 1 base from J, with 5 bases in between. CDR3 sequence: CAISEVENTEAFF. In DNA, the CDR3 is TGTGCCATCAGTGAGGTAGAGAACACTGAAGCTTTCTTT.

The V call is TRBV30, the J call TRBJ2-3; D might be TRBD2 (5 bases). This CDR3 region has 16 residues. Germline values: CDR1 GTSNPN, CDR2 SVGIG (reference sequence). The germline V and J ends were trimmed by 3 bases and 4 bases, with 20 bases remaining between them. CDR3 nucleotides: TGTGCCTGGAGCCCCCCCGGACTTCCCGTATCAGATACGCAGTATTTT. Translated: CAWSPPGLPVSDTQYF.

The J gene is TRBJ2-3, the V gene TRBV4-1, with TRBD1 matching over 8 bases. Germline CDR1 MGHRA, CDR2 YSYEKL. Trimming took 4 bases from V and 5 from J; bases not matched to a gene: 8. The CDR3 spans 15 residues. Written as DNA, the CDR3 is TGCGCCAGCAGCCGGGCAGGACAGGGTAGAGATACGCAGTATTTT. Encoded protein: CASSRAGQGRDTQYF.

The rearrangement links TRBV4-1 to TRBJ2-7; TRBD1 might be the D (6 bases). V was trimmed by 4 bases and J by 1 base, leaving 8 bases between them. CDR1 is MGHRA and CDR2 is YSYEKL in the germline V gene. The CDR3 has 13 amino acids. This chain's CDR3 is CASSLGQSYEQYF. CDR3 in DNA: TGCGCCAGCAGCCTCGGACAGTCCTACGAGCAGTACTTC.

This sequence joins TRBV5-1 and TRBJ2-4; D is uncertain. V was trimmed by 1 base and J by 7 bases, leaving 15 bases between them. The germline V gene encodes CDR1 SGHRS and CDR2 YFSETQ. CDR3 size: 15 residues. In nucleotides, the CDR3 is TGCGCCAGCAGCTTGCAGAATTCCCGGGCTAACATTCAGTACTTC. Encoded protein: CASSLQNSRANIQYF. The whole variable domain, remainder taken from reference TRBV5-1 and TRBJ2-4, is KAGVTQTPRYLIKTRGQQVTLSCSPISGHRSVSWYQQTPGQGLQFLFEYFSETQRNKGNFPGRFSGRQFSNSRSEMNVSTLELGDSALYLCASSLQNSRANIQYFGAGTRLSVL.

The chain employs TRBV2 and TRBJ2-7, with D tentatively TRBD2 (6 bases). There are 13 residues in the CDR3. The V gene's germline CDR1 is SNHLY and CDR2 FYNNEI. V lost 4 bases and J lost 6, with 13 bases in between. CDR3 bases: TGTGCCAGCAGTGCCTTCAGGGACTCCGAGCAGTACTTC. Residues: CASSAFRDSEQYF.

This chain joins TRBV4-1 and TRBJ2-1; 11 bases map to TRBD2. J lost 7 bases, V lost 0 bases, and 11 bases had no gene match. This CDR3 comprises 18 residues. Looked up from germline, CDR1 is MGHRA and CDR2 is YSYEKL. The CDR3: CASSQDWASGRSDNEQFF. DNA of the CDR3: TGCGCCAGCAGCCAAGATTGGGCTAGCGGGAGGAGTGATAATGAGCAGTTCTTC.

The count of this clone is one. The chain has TRBV5-5 and TRBJ2-5, with TRBD1 matching over 10 bases. V shed 4 bases and J 2 bases; nucleotides not matched to a gene: 2. The CDR3 contains 14 residues. CDR1 is SGHKS and CDR2 is YYEKEE in the germline V gene (reference sequence). The CDR3 coding sequence is TGTGCCAGCAGCCGACAGGGGGCTCAAGAGACCCAGTACTTC. This sequence encodes CASSRQGAQETQYF.

The V gene is TRBV9, the J gene TRBJ2-1; 10 bases align to TRBD2. Germline lookup yields CDR1 SGDLS and CDR2 YYNGEE. This CDR3 comprises 15 residues. Trimming at V came to 4 bases and at J to 7 bases, leaving 8 bases not matched to a gene. CDR3: CASSLSGTSANEQFF. The DNA of the CDR3 is TGTGCCAGCAGCCTCTCAGGGACTAGCGCGAATGAGCAGTTCTTC.

The chain joins TRBV5-4 to TRBJ1-4, with D perhaps TRBD1 (6 bases). V lost 0 bases to trimming and J lost 8 bases, with 11 bases between them. Germline CDR1 is SGHNT and CDR2 is YYREEE (reference sequence). The CDR3 has 14 amino acids. CDR3 bases: TGTGCCAGCAGCTTGGTTGGACAGCCGGAAAAACTGTTTTTT. Protein product: CASSLVGQPEKLFF. Supplemented by reference TRBV5-4 and TRBJ1-4, the full variable domain reads ETGVTQSPTHLIKTRGQQVTLRCSSQSGHNTVSWYQQALGQGPQFIFQYYREEENGRGNFPPRFSGLQFPNYSSELNVNALELDDSALYLCASSLVGQPEKLFFGSGTQLSVL.

The chain carries TRBV30 and TRBJ1-1, with no clear D. The V gene lost 3 bases and the J gene lost 8 bases, with 10 bases spanning the gap. The CDR3 contains 11 residues. Germline V CDR1 and CDR2: GTSNPN, SVGIG (reference sequence). In DNA form, the CDR3 reads TGTGCCTGGAGCAAGGTGGCAGAAGCTTTCTTT. This encodes CAWSKVAEAFF.

V and J are TRBV19 and TRBJ2-6, with 7 nucleotides matching TRBD1. Germline assignment: CDR1 LNHDA and CDR2 SQIVND (reference sequence). This CDR3 region has 16 residues. Trimming removed 5 bases from V and 2 bases from J; junction bases left unmatched: 6. The CDR3 DNA sequence: TGTGCCAGTAGTTCCACGGGACAGCCTGGGGCCAACGTCCTGACTTTC. Encoded protein: CASSSTGQPGANVLTF.

V gene TRBV9 combines with J gene TRBJ2-1; weak D call: TRBD2 (6 bases). V gave up 4 bases and J gave up 0 bases, with 8 bases separating them. The CDR3 has 14 amino acids. Germline-derived CDR1 and CDR2 are SGDLS and YYNGEE. The CDR3 DNA is TGTGCCAGCAGCCCTAGCGACTCCTACAATGAGCAGTTCTTC. It codes for CASSPSDSYNEQFF. The variable domain in full, completed from reference TRBV9 and TRBJ2-1, reads DSGVTQTPKHLITATGQRVTLRCSPRSGDLSVYWYQQSLDQGLQFLIQYYNGEERAKGNILERFSAQQFPDLHSELNLSSLELGDSALYFCASSPSDSYNEQFFGPGTRLTVL.

This chain joins TRBV28 and TRBJ2-7; D might be TRBD2 (6 bases). With 6 bases removed from V and 3 bases from J, the gap between germline ends came to 12 bases. The CDR3 runs 13 residues. Germline V gene data show CDR1 as MDHEN and CDR2 as SYDVKM. CDR3 nucleotides: TGTGCCAGCAGACCCCCGGGGGTCTACGAGCAGTACTTC. This codes for CASRPPGVYEQYF.

This clone was counted a few times. The chain is built from TRBV5-4 and TRBJ2-6; 9 bases are a match to TRBD1. The trim removed 1 base at V and 0 bases at J, leaving 5 bases unmatched. The CDR3 extends over 18 amino acids. CDR1 is SGHNT and CDR2 is YYREEE in the germline V gene (reference sequence). The CDR3 here is CASSLTGGPSSGANVLTF. As DNA, the CDR3 is TGTGCCAGCAGCTTGACAGGGGGCCCAAGCTCTGGGGCCAACGTCCTGACTTTC.

Only a few counts were recorded for this clone. The rearrangement uses TRBV6-1 and TRBJ1-3, with D uncertain. The V end was cut by 6 bases, the J end by 8 bases, with 14 bases between. The CDR3 covers 13 residues. CDR1 and CDR2 from the germline V gene are MNHNS and SASEGT. CDR3 residues: CASRALPPDTIYF. DNA for the CDR3: TGTGCCAGCAGAGCCCTGCCCCCGGACACCATATATTTT.

The J gene is TRBJ2-5, the V gene TRBV30; the D call may be TRBD1 or TRBD2 (6 bases each). Trimming shortened V by 0 bases and J by 4 bases, and 12 bases separated the two germline ends. Germline values: CDR1 GTSNPN, CDR2 SVGIG (reference sequence). The CDR3 runs to 14 residues. The CDR3 loop is CAWSVRGRGETQYF. CDR3 bases: TGTGCCTGGAGTGTCCGGGGGCGCGGAGAGACCCAGTACTTC.

For this clone: Germline and junction disagree at one end, which may indicate a read error. This chain joins TRBV18 and TRBJ1-5; D possibly corresponds to TRBD1 (5 bases). This CDR3 region has 13 residues. Germline CDR1 KGHSH, CDR2 LQKENI. CDR3 protein: CASSPSGTGEPNF. In DNA form, the CDR3 reads TGTGCCAGCTCACCATCCGGGACGGGGGAACCTAATTTT.

For the CDR3, the DNA is TGTGCCAGCAGCCCGGGACTAGCGGTTAGAGAGCAGTACTTC. Translating it yields CASSPGLAVREQYF. The V call is TRBV9, the J call TRBJ2-7; 11 bases fit TRBD2. The germline V gene has CDR1 SGDLS and CDR2 YYNGEE. J was trimmed by 7 bases and V by 4 bases; bases with no gene match: 7. The CDR3 has 14 residues.

V gene TRBV27 combines with J gene TRBJ2-1; D is perhaps TRBD2 (6 bases). With 6 bases removed from V and 7 bases from J, the gap between germline ends came to 13 bases. CDR3 length: 13 amino acids. Per germline, CDR1 MNHEY and CDR2 SMNVEV (reference sequence). The CDR3 DNA follows: TGTGCCAGCAGAGGTCAGGGAGGTAATGAGCAGTTCTTC. This encodes CASRGQGGNEQFF.

This clone appeared a few times. The J gene is TRBJ2-1, the V gene TRBV5-1; 11 bases are shared with TRBD2. V shed 7 bases and J 9 bases; nucleotides not matched to a gene: 9. CDR3 length: 14 amino acids. Looked up from germline, CDR1 is SGHRS and CDR2 is YFSETQ. The CDR3 DNA is TGCGCCAGCGGCTGGACTAGCGGGTCAGTTGAGCAGTTCTTC. This codes for CASGWTSGSVEQFF. Supplemented by reference TRBV5-1 and TRBJ2-1, the full variable domain reads KAGVTQTPRYLIKTRGQQVTLSCSPISGHRSVSWYQQTPGQGLQFLFEYFSETQRNKGNFPGRFSGRQFSNSRSEMNVSTLELGDSALYLCASGWTSGSVEQFFGPGTRLTVL.

This chain links TRBV5-4 with TRBJ2-2; 8 bases are shared with TRBD2. Germline trimming cut 0 bases from V and 3 bases from J; bases unmatched to any gene: 4. CDR3 length: 16 amino acids. In germline, CDR1 is SGHNT, CDR2 YYREEE (reference sequence). The CDR3 bases are TGTGCCAGCAGCTTGGGGGGCGGGAGGTACACCGGGGAGCTGTTTTTT. This sequence encodes CASSLGGGRYTGELFF.

As concerns this clone: The sample holds other DNA sequences that translate to the same CDR3. The chain joins TRBV6-4 to TRBJ1-5; no clear D gene. Germline loops: CDR1 MRHNA, CDR2 SNTAGT. V shed 3 bases and J shed 1 base, with 7 bases lying between them. CDR3 length: 14 amino acids. CDR3 nucleotide sequence: TGTGCCAGCAGTGAGAGCGGGAGCAATCAGCCCCAGCATTTT. Translating gives CASSESGSNQPQHF.

This clone has just a few counts. This sequence joins TRBV7-3 and TRBJ2-1; tentative D call: TRBD1 (7 bases). Germline V gene data show CDR1 as SGHTA and CDR2 as FQGTGA. CDR3 length: 16 amino acids. V was trimmed by 4 bases and J by 0 bases, leaving 13 bases between them. CDR3 coding DNA: TGTGCCAGCAGCTCCTCAGGGGGGACCTCCTACAATGAGCAGTTCTTC. Its translation is CASSSSGGTSYNEQFF.

The chain joins TRBV7-2 to TRBJ1-1; TRBD1 agrees at 7 bases. The CDR3 is 16 amino acids. Looked up from germline, CDR1 is SGHTA and CDR2 is FQGNSA. The V segment lost 5 bases and the J segment 6 bases; nucleotides outside the gene matches: 15. The CDR3 region has the DNA TGTGCCAGCAGCGGAGGAGGGGAGGGGGCGAGCGCTGAAGCTTTCTTT. Encoded protein: CASSGGGEGASAEAFF.

This sequence joins TRBV23-1 and TRBJ1-5, with D unresolved. TRBV23-1 is sorted into the ORF group, with uncertain function. Trimming took off 3 bases at V and 1 base at J, with 10 bases between the two ends. This CDR3 contains 15 residues. The CDR3 DNA reads TGCGCCAGCAGTCAGATCGGAGGGAGCAATCAGCCCCAGCATTTT. The encoded protein is CASSQIGGSNQPQHF.

CDR3 amino acids: CASVEVPGANVLTF. The CDR3 nucleotides are TGCGCCAGCGTTGAAGTACCTGGGGCCAACGTCCTGACTTTC. The rearrangement uses TRBV5-1 and TRBJ2-6, with D hard to call. In germline, CDR1 is SGHRS, CDR2 YFSETQ. The V end was cut by 7 bases, the J end by 2 bases, with 10 bases between. CDR3 length: 14 amino acids.

The J gene is TRBJ1-2, the V gene TRBV11-2; TRBD1 matches 7 bases. The CDR3 sequence is 17 residues long. Trimming cost V 3 bases and J 0 bases; bases outside gene matches: 10. The germline V gene has CDR1 SGHAT and CDR2 FQNNGV. The CDR3 DNA follows: TGTGCCAGCAGCTTTTCGTCAGGGGGTAGATCTAACTATGGCTACACCTTC. This translates into CASSFSSGGRSNYGYTF.

The chain uses TRBV5-1 and TRBJ1-5; the D is unclear. V lost 0 bases and J lost 7, with 14 bases in between. The CDR3 covers 15 residues. Germline V gene lookup returns CDR1 SGHRS and CDR2 YFSETQ. The CDR3 sequence: CASSLEAGMVQPQHF. In DNA, the CDR3 is TGCGCCAGCAGCTTGGAGGCAGGCATGGTCCAGCCCCAGCATTTT.